The 13 T cell receptor beta chains listed next were all sequenced from one sample in a study of blood T cell repertoires in COVID-19. Clones were sequenced by immunoSEQ multiplex PCR, and TCRdb holds only the in-frame ones, with some missing. Of 90,000 to 150,000 clones in the sample, approximately 86% were seen once. Sequencing used peripheral blood. The receptors here all came from a human donor in a cohort sampled during active COVID-19.

The chain joins TRBV4-1 to TRBJ2-5; a weak D match, TRBD2 (5 bases). The V gene's germline CDR1 is MGHRA and CDR2 YSYEKL. The length of the CDR3 is 13 residues. V was pared by 6 bases and J by 1 base, with 9 bases between. CDR3: CASRPSGQETQYF. Here the CDR3 DNA reads TGCGCCAGCAGACCAAGCGGCCAAGAGACCCAGTACTTC.

The chain employs TRBV19 and TRBJ1-2, with TRBD1 identical over 7 bases. V gave up 4 bases and J gave up 0 bases; unmatched junction bases: 5. This CDR3 region has 15 residues. Germline loops: CDR1 LNHDA, CDR2 SQIVND (reference sequence). This CDR3 reads CASSTGTAPNYGYTF. CDR3 nucleotide sequence: TGTGCCAGTAGTACGGGGACAGCTCCTAACTATGGCTACACCTTC. Combining the CDR3 with reference TRBV19 and TRBJ1-2 gives the whole variable domain DGGITQSPKYLFRKEGQNVTLSCEQNLNHDAMYWYRQDPGQGLRLIYYSQIVNDFQKGDIAEGYSVSREKKESFPLTVTSAQKNPTAFYLCASSTGTAPNYGYTFGSGTRLTVV.

V is TRBV21-1 and J is TRBJ2-1; the table's D call of TRBD2 was not tested on the DNA. TRBV21-1 is designated a pseudogene. This CDR3 region has 20 residues. The CDR3 DNA reads TGTGCCAGCAGCAAAGTCCTTCTAGCGGGAGGTCCGAGCTCCTACAATGAGCAGTTCTTC. Its protein product is CASSKVLLAGGPSSYNEQFF.

This chain joins TRBV6-5 and TRBJ2-7; 7 positions agree with TRBD2. The junction had 11 bases not matched to a gene; V was cut back by 6 bases and J by 3 bases. Germline values: CDR1 MNHEY, CDR2 SVGAGI. The CDR3 loop spans 15 amino acids. The CDR3 DNA follows: TGTGCCAGCAGCCCCATTGGACTAGTAGGCTACGAGCAGTACTTC. Translation: CASSPIGLVGYEQYF.

The chain's CDR3 is CASYNGYEQYF. CDR3 coding DNA: TGTGCCAGTTATAACGGCTACGAGCAGTACTTC. The chain carries TRBV19 and TRBJ2-7; no clear D. The CDR3 loop spans 11 amino acids. Trimming removed 8 bases at V and 3 bases at J, with 8 bases between. Germline loops: CDR1 LNHDA, CDR2 SQIVND (reference sequence).

The rearrangement uses TRBV7-6 and TRBJ2-2; maybe TRBD1 (5 bases). CDR1 and CDR2 from the germline V gene are SGHVS and FNYEAQ. The V and J ends lost 6 bases and 7 bases respectively, with 6 bases between them. The CDR3 is 11 amino acids. CDR3 sequence reads: CASRGDGELFF. The CDR3 DNA reads as TGTGCCAGCAGAGGGGACGGGGAGCTGTTTTTT. The entire variable domain, with the rest obtained from reference TRBV7-6 and TRBJ2-2, is as follows: GAGVSQSPRYKVTKRGQDVALRCDPISGHVSLYWYRQALGQGPEFLTYFNYEAQQDKSGLPNDRFSAERPEGSISTLTIQRTEQRDSAMYRCASRGDGELFFGEGSRLTVL.

This chain uses TRBV3-1 (or the pseudogene TRBV3-2) with TRBJ1-1; 8 nucleotides match TRBD1. The ends lost 4 bases at V and 5 bases at J; junction bases unmatched: 9. CDR3 length equals 15 residues. Germline V lookup: CDR1 LGHDT, CDR2 YNNKEL (reference sequence). CDR3 residues: CASSLRTGSGTEAFF. The CDR3 region has the DNA TGTGCCAGCAGCCTTCGGACAGGGAGTGGAACTGAAGCTTTCTTT.

V is TRBV29-1 and J is TRBJ2-7; 8 bases match TRBD1. The CDR3 length is 13 residues. The V segment lost 7 bases and the J segment 0 bases; nucleotides outside the gene matches: 5. Per germline, CDR1 SQVTM and CDR2 ANQGSEA. CDR3 residues: CSAWTGSSYEQYF. CDR3 sequence (DNA): TGCAGCGCCTGGACAGGGAGCTCCTACGAGCAGTACTTC.

The rearrangement uses TRBV5-6 and TRBJ2-1, with D possibly TRBD2 on 5 matching bases. Germline CDR1 SGHDT, CDR2 YYEEEE. This CDR3 spans 16 amino acids. V lost 1 base, J lost 11 bases, and 22 bases lay in between. The DNA of the CDR3 is TGTGCCAGCAGCTTGAGGTACGGGGTCCACCAGAGGAAGCAGTTCTTC. The encoded protein is CASSLRYGVHQRKQFF.

V is TRBV24-1 and J is TRBJ2-7, with D perhaps TRBD1 (5 bases). The CDR3 is 12 amino acids. Germline CDR1 reads KGHDR; CDR2 reads SFDVKD. V lost 4 bases and J 12 bases, leaving 15 bases between the germline ends. The chain's CDR3 is CATSDPDSKRYF. In nucleotides, the CDR3 is TGTGCCACCAGTGACCCTGACAGTAAGCGGTACTTC.

The chain couples TRBV5-8 to TRBJ1-1; no firm D call. The CDR3 runs 10 residues. Between the trimmed V and J ends, which lost 3 bases and 7 bases, there was a span of 4 bases. Germline V gene data show CDR1 as SGHTS and CDR2 as YDEGEE. The CDR3 DNA reads as TGTGCCAGCAGCTCGAGTGAAGCTTTCTTT. The encoded protein is CASSSSEAFF.

The J gene is TRBJ2-4, the V gene TRBV7-8, with 7 positions matching TRBD2. Per germline, CDR1 SGHVS and CDR2 FQNEAQ. This CDR3 contains 19 residues. V lost 2 bases, J lost 10 bases, and 23 bases stayed unmatched. In nucleotides, the CDR3 is TGTGCCAGCAGCTTAAGTCGCGTGGGAGGGCCCAGGGCTCACCAAATTCAGTACTTC. This sequence encodes CASSLSRVGGPRAHQIQYF.

The rearrangement uses TRBV2 and TRBJ1-5; no clear D. This CDR3 contains 12 residues. Germline values: CDR1 SNHLY, CDR2 FYNNEI. V was clipped by 7 bases and J by 6 bases, with 10 bases between them. The CDR3 DNA reads TGTGCCAGCAAGTCGCGTGGTCAGCCCCAGCATTTT. It yields the protein CASKSRGQPQHF.